One sample yielded the 23 T cell receptor beta chains listed below, sequenced in a study of radiotherapy plus CTLA-4 blockade in lung cancer. Repertoires were generated with immunoSEQ multiplex PCR, while TCRdb's copy carries only in-frame clones and drops some. The table records 70,000 to 100,000 clones, approximately 83% of them present only once. Source: peripheral blood, taken from a patient treated with radiotherapy plus ipilimumab. These receptor sequences come from a human donor with non-small cell lung cancer who had a partial response to radiotherapy plus ipilimumab.

The chain employs TRBV11-2 and TRBJ2-1; 9 bases line up with TRBD2. Germline V lookup: CDR1 SGHAT, CDR2 FQNNGV. This CDR3 is built from 18 residues. V lost 4 bases and J lost 4; bases outside the gene matches: 14. The CDR3 region is CASSSFPAPSGTYNEQFF. In nucleotides, the CDR3 is TGTGCCAGCAGCTCCTTCCCGGCACCTAGCGGGACATACAATGAGCAGTTCTTC.

In the case of this clone: At one end, the junction sequence differs from germline, possibly due to a read error. The V gene is TRBV7-7, the J gene TRBJ2-3; 7 bases are a match to TRBD2. From germline, CDR1 is SSHAT and CDR2 FNYEAQ (reference sequence). The CDR3 spans 16 residues. The CDR3 DNA is TGTGCTAGCAGCTTAGGTGGGGCGGGAGGCACAGATACGCAGTATTTT. This encodes CASSLGGAGGTDTQYF.

This chain uses TRBV6-5 with TRBJ1-1, with D maybe TRBD1 (5 bases). From germline, CDR1 is MNHEY and CDR2 SVGAGI. The CDR3 contains 15 residues. The ends were cut back, 0 bases at V and 4 bases at J, with 12 bases in the middle. CDR3 amino acids: CASSYSTEIITEAFF. DNA for the CDR3: TGTGCCAGCAGTTACTCGACAGAGATCATCACTGAAGCTTTCTTT.

V and J are TRBV4-3 and TRBJ1-4; D might be TRBD1 (5 bases). CDR1 LGHNA and CDR2 YSLEER come from the germline V gene. The CDR3 sequence is 16 residues long. V shed 0 bases and J shed 8 bases, with 16 bases lying between them. For the CDR3, the DNA is TGCGCCAGCAGCCAAGATTGGGGCCAGGGAGGCGAAAAACTGTTTTTT. As protein: CASSQDWGQGGEKLFF.

This sequence joins TRBV7-9 and TRBJ2-1, with 8 bases matching TRBD2. The junction had 6 bases not matched to a gene; V was cut back by 0 bases and J by 2 bases. This CDR3 is built from 17 residues. The germline CDR1 and CDR2 sequences are SEHNR and FQNEAQ (reference sequence). The CDR3 sequence is CASSLATTGGTYNEQFF. DNA of the CDR3: TGTGCCAGCAGCTTAGCGACGACGGGAGGGACCTACAATGAGCAGTTCTTC.

The chain combines TRBV27 with TRBJ2-3; D is perhaps TRBD1 (6 bases). This CDR3 region has 15 residues. Germline V CDR1 and CDR2: MNHEY, SMNVEV (reference sequence). Trimming cost V 3 bases and J 4 bases, with 14 bases left between them. The CDR3 DNA reads TGTGCCAGCAGTTTCCTGGACAGTTTTTCAGATACGCAGTATTTT. This codes for CASSFLDSFSDTQYF.

The rearrangement joins TRBV5-1 to TRBJ2-1; D ambiguous. This CDR3 is 15 amino acids long. Germline CDR1 and CDR2: SGHRS and YFSETQ. V was pared by 3 bases and J by 5 bases, with 15 bases between. CDR3 sequence (DNA): TGCGCCAGCAGCTCTCTCGTGGGCTTAAACAATGAGCAGTTCTTC. It translates to CASSSLVGLNNEQFF.

The chain has TRBV28 and TRBJ1-1, with a tentative D call TRBD1 (6 bases). CDR3 length: 14 amino acids. Trimming took off 2 bases at V and 2 bases at J, with 9 bases between the two ends. Germline CDR1 is MDHEN and CDR2 is SYDVKM. The CDR3 bases are TGTGCCAGCAGTTTAGAACAGGGCAACACTGAAGCTTTCTTT. Translated: CASSLEQGNTEAFF.

This sequence joins TRBV7-9 and TRBJ2-2; 8 bases agree with TRBD1. CDR3 length: 15 residues. CDR1 is SEHNR, CDR2 FQNEAQ, per germline (reference sequence). The junction had 6 bases not matched to a gene; V was cut back by 5 bases and J by 4 bases. CDR3: CASSGRTGTTGELFF. The CDR3 coding sequence is TGTGCCAGCAGCGGAAGGACAGGGACCACCGGGGAGCTGTTTTTT.

The chain links TRBV14 to TRBJ1-2; no clear D gene. The CDR3 consists of 14 residues. Trimming took off 0 bases at V and 3 bases at J, with 8 bases between the two ends. Germline-derived CDR1 and CDR2 are SGHDN and FVKESK. The DNA of the CDR3 is TGTGCCAGCAGCCAAGACAGGCCATACTATGGCTACACCTTC. Amino acids: CASSQDRPYYGYTF. Variable domain in full (rest from reference TRBV14 and TRBJ1-2): EAGVTQFPSHSVIEKGQTVTLRCDPISGHDNLYWYRRVMGKEIKFLLHFVKESKQDESGMPNNRFLAERTGGTYSTLKVQPAELEDSGVYFCASSQDRPYYGYTFGSGTRLTVV.

The chain is built from TRBV28 and TRBJ2-5; the D gene is possibly TRBD2 (6 bases). The CDR3 totals 10 residues. Germline V gene sequence: CDR1 MDHEN, CDR2 SYDVKM. Deletions cut 8 bases from V and 5 bases from J, with 6 bases between. The CDR3 DNA sequence: TGTGCCAGCGGGAGGGAGACCCAGTACTTC. Its protein is CASGRETQYF.

This clone was found a few times. The J gene is TRBJ1-2, the V gene TRBV28; 9 bases are a match to TRBD1. With V trimmed by 5 bases and J by 8 bases, 12 bases remained unmatched. Germline CDR1 is MDHEN and CDR2 is SYDVKM. This CDR3 contains 15 residues. The chain's CDR3 is CASSTQGGTGIGYTF. CDR3 bases: TGTGCCAGCAGTACACAAGGTGGGACAGGGATCGGCTACACCTTC.

The rearrangement joins TRBV6-5 to TRBJ2-7; D may be TRBD1 (5 bases). CDR3 size: 15 residues. V lost 0 bases and J lost 6, with 15 bases in between. The germline V gene has CDR1 MNHEY and CDR2 SVGAGI. This CDR3 reads CASSYSKGAKGEQYF. The CDR3 coding sequence is TGTGCCAGCAGTTACTCGAAAGGGGCGAAGGGCGAGCAGTACTTC.

The chain combines TRBV13 with TRBJ2-7; 8 bases agree with TRBD2. With 1 base clipped from V and 0 bases from J, the junction kept 5 bases outside the gene matches. Looked up from germline, CDR1 is PRHDT and CDR2 is FYEKMQ (reference sequence). This CDR3 contains 16 residues. The CDR3 DNA is TGTGCCAGCAGCTTAGCGGCTAGCGGGTACTCCTACGAGCAGTACTTC. Encoded protein: CASSLAASGYSYEQYF. The full variable domain, with the rest looked up from reference TRBV13 and TRBJ2-7, is AAGVIQSPRHLIKEKRETATLKCYPIPRHDTVYWYQQGPGQDPQFLISFYEKMQSDKGSIPDRFSAQQFSDYHSELNMSSLELGDSALYFCASSLAASGYSYEQYFGPGTRLTVT.

The chain joins TRBV29-1 to TRBJ1-2, with D perhaps TRBD1 (5 bases). Trimming removed 3 bases at V and 2 bases at J, with 13 bases between. Germline lookup yields CDR1 SQVTM and CDR2 ANQGSEA. CDR3 size: 14 residues. CDR3 DNA sequence: TGCAGCGTTGATCCGGCAGGGCAAAACTATGGCTACACCTTC. Translated: CSVDPAGQNYGYTF.

This clone was recorded a few times. The chain recombines TRBV28 with TRBJ1-4, with 7 bases matching TRBD1. The length of the CDR3 is 15 residues. The V gene end was trimmed by 2 bases and the J gene end by 5 bases; junction bases not matched to a gene: 5. The germline CDR1 and CDR2 sequences are MDHEN and SYDVKM. The CDR3 nucleotides are TGTGCCAGCAGTTTAATGACAGGGAGGAATGAAAAACTGTTTTTT. This gives the protein CASSLMTGRNEKLFF.

This chain links TRBV9 with TRBJ1-2; 8 bases fit TRBD1. CDR3 length: 15 residues. Looked up from germline, CDR1 is SGDLS and CDR2 is YYNGEE. The J segment lost 5 bases and the V segment lost 0 bases, leaving 6 bases of the junction unmatched. The DNA of the CDR3 is TGTGCCAGCAGCGTAGGGGGGACAGGAGGGTATGGCTACACCTTC. Amino acid sequence: CASSVGGTGGYGYTF.

The chain recombines TRBV5-4 with TRBJ2-7, with TRBD1 matching 8 bases. The J segment lost 3 bases and the V segment lost 4 bases, leaving 9 bases of the junction unmatched. The CDR3 is 15 amino acids. Per the germline V gene, CDR1 is SGHNT and CDR2 is YYREEE (reference sequence). The CDR3, as DNA: TGTGCCAGCAGCCCGGCGAGGGGGACAGGCTACGAGCAGTACTTC. Residues: CASSPARGTGYEQYF.

This chain uses TRBV7-2 with TRBJ2-3; TRBD2 aligns across 10 bases. V shed 4 bases and J 4 bases; nucleotides not matched to a gene: 8. This CDR3 comprises 16 residues. Germline V CDR1 and CDR2: SGHTA, FQGNSA. This CDR3 reads CASSSVVSGRADTQYF. Here the CDR3 DNA reads TGTGCCAGCAGCTCCGTCGTAAGCGGGAGGGCAGATACGCAGTATTTT.

The rearrangement links TRBV7-2 to TRBJ1-1; no clear D. Per the germline V gene, CDR1 is SGHTA and CDR2 is FQGNSA. The ends were cut back, 5 bases at V and 0 bases at J, with 7 bases in the middle. The CDR3 is made up of 13 amino acids. The CDR3 DNA reads TGTGCCAGCAGCCCCGAGTTGAACACTGAAGCTTTCTTT. It encodes CASSPELNTEAFF.

The genes are TRBV2 and TRBJ2-5; 9 bases agree with TRBD1. After removal of 6 bases from V and 2 bases from J, the junction contained 4 bases not matched to a gene. The CDR3 has 14 residues. The germline V gene has CDR1 SNHLY and CDR2 FYNNEI. CDR3 in amino acids: CASRGQGQQETQYF. Here the CDR3 DNA reads TGTGCCAGCAGAGGACAGGGGCAACAAGAGACCCAGTACTTC.

The chain links TRBV15 to TRBJ1-6, with 7 bases fitting TRBD1. Germline loops: CDR1 LNHNV, CDR2 YYDKDF (reference sequence). This CDR3 comprises 15 residues. Unmatched junction bases numbered 11, after V lost 6 bases and J lost 9 bases. This chain's CDR3 is CATRKGDRSLSPLHF. CDR3 in DNA: TGTGCCACCAGGAAAGGGGACAGAAGTCTTTCACCCCTCCACTTT. Filled out from reference TRBV15 and TRBJ1-6, the complete variable domain reads DAMVIQNPRYQVTQFGKPVTLSCSQTLNHNVMYWYQQKSSQAPKLLFHYYDKDFNNEADTPDNFQSRRPNTSFCFLDIRSPGLGDTAMYLCATRKGDRSLSPLHFGNGTRLTVT.

The chain carries TRBV9 and TRBJ2-2; 7 nucleotides agree with TRBD2. Germline V gives CDR1 SGDLS, CDR2 YYNGEE. The CDR3 has 16 amino acids. V lost 4 bases and J lost 0; bases outside the gene matches: 6. The CDR3 loop is CASSPGGFANTGELFF. The CDR3 DNA reads as TGTGCCAGCAGCCCCGGGGGGTTCGCGAACACCGGGGAGCTGTTTTTT. The full variable domain, completed using reference TRBV9 and TRBJ2-2, is DSGVTQTPKHLITATGQRVTLRCSPRSGDLSVYWYQQSLDQGLQFLIQYYNGEERAKGNILERFSAQQFPDLHSELNLSSLELGDSALYFCASSPGGFANTGELFFGEGSRLTVL.